This T cell receptor beta chain was observed in a study of blood T cell repertoires in COVID-19 (TCRdb year 2020). Context from the whole study: Samples covering the acute and convalescent phases of COVID-19 were provided by collaborators in the United States, Italy and Spain. The material from the prospective study consisted of cDNA or gDNA derived from T cells, B-cell-depleted T cells, or PBMCs. Subjects who had been exposed to COVID-19, were actively infected with it, or had recovered from it provided the deeply sampled blood TCRbeta repertoires that made up the dataset. A freely available public database, intended as a resource for researchers studying the immune response to SARS-CoV-2, is where the repertoires were released. Samples were obtained from the ongoing ImmuneRACE study (first 160 participants) and from over 1,000 subjects provided by 6 global collaborators. Sample metadata almost always included a de-identified subject ID, COVID-19 status, age in years and sex. Where HLA class I and class II types were available, the types were taken from metadata supplied by the sample provider, not from assay-based typing.

The collaborating institutions used their own protocols to collect whole blood in K2EDTA tubes. Collaborator samples were shipped for TCRbeta analysis as frozen whole blood, isolated PBMCs, or DNA extracted from either sample type. The immunoSEQ Assay, a bias-controlled multiplex PCR, was used to amplify TCRbeta CDR3 regions from genomic DNA. The paper's data handling went like this. The number of nucleated cells in each sample was estimated from the amplification of reference gene primers within the assay. To quantify the absolute abundance of each unique TCRbeta CDR3 rearrangement, sequence reads were collapsed and filtered. For each sample, productive Simpson clonality was calculated as the square root of Simpson's diversity index across productive rearrangements. Sourced from immuneACCESS, this table was stored by TCRdb with only in-frame sequences that have V and J called. A share of the clones is absent; for the studies checked, an unresolved V gene accounts for under half, and the remainder has no known explanation. V, J and clone size derive from that table, while D and trimming were established from the DNA sequence. The sample yields about 56,000 clones; roughly 84% were counted once. Roughly 13% of the sample goes to the ten largest clones.

V is shortened by 4 bases, J by 7 bases, and the region joining them spans 17 bases. From cysteine to phenylalanine, the CDR3 is 14 amino acids long. Solely the CDR3 DNA is kept, with 42 bases framed from the first base. Taken from the germline V gene, the CDR1 and CDR2 loops are SGHRS and YFSETQ. Comment on this clone: What antigen it recognizes has not been identified. The input lacks base qualities; no much larger clone sits a single base away.

Summary of the overall study and its limitations: The amount of clinical and demographic metadata varied by source and participant and was provided uncurated.

The sample consisted of peripheral blood. This clonotype was obtained from a woman over 75 with acute or convalescent COVID-19. The chain uses TRBV5-1 and TRBJ1-1; 5 matching bases give a weak D call of TRBD1. The sequenced DNA: TGCGCCAGCAGCCCCCTGGGAGGGGTAAATGAAGCTTTCTTT. Its protein product is CASSPLGGVNEAFF.